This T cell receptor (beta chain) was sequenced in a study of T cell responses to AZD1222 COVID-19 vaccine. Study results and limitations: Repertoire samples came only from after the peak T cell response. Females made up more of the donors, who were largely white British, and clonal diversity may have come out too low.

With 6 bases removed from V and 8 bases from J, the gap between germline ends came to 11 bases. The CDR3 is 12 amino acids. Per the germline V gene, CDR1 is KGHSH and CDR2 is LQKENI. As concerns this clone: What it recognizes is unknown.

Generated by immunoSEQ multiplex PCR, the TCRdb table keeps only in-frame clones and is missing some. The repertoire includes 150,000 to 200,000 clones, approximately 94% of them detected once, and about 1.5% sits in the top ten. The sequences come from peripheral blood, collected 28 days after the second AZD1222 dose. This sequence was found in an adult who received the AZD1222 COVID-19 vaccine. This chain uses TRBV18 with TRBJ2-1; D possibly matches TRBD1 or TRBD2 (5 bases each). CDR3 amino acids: CASSPRGDEQFF. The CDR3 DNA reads TGTGCCAGCTCCCCAAGAGGGGATGAGCAGTTCTTC. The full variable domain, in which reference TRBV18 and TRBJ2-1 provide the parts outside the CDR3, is NAGVMQNPRHLVRRRGQEARLRCSPMKGHSHVYWYRQLPEEGLKFMVYLQKENIIDESGMPKERFSAEFPKEGPSILRIQQVVRGDSAAYFCASSPRGDEQFFGPGTRLTVL.